The 16 T cell receptor beta chains listed next were all sequenced from one sample in a study of cytomegalovirus exposure and HLA in healthy donors (dated by TCRdb to the late 2010s). Library generation was performed with the immunoSEQ multiplex PCR assay. For the multiplex PCR, a mixture combining 60 forward primers for TCR Vbeta segments and 13 reverse primers for TCR Jbeta segments was used. The table was pulled from immuneACCESS by TCRdb, which kept in-frame rearrangements only. Such tables lose some clones; where checked, under half of the loss comes from unresolved V genes, and the rest has no known cause. The sample table records more than 95,000 clones; approximately 80% of these occur just once. The ten largest account for more than 1.5% of the sample. Sequenced: PBMCs. Receptors originate from a woman aged 40 to 50 in good health and CMV-seronegative.

This clone has more than one count but fewer than ten. V gene TRBV4-1 combines with J gene TRBJ1-2, with D perhaps matching TRBD1 (5 bases). The CDR3 spans 16 residues. Germline CDR1 and CDR2: MGHRA and YSYEKL. Trimming removed 1 base at V and 4 bases at J, with 16 bases between. The CDR3 DNA is TGCGCCAGCAGCCAAGGGGTTTCAGGGCGTCTCTATGGCTACACCTTC. As protein: CASSQGVSGRLYGYTF.

The genes are TRBV19 and TRBJ2-2; D gene ambiguous. V was clipped by 4 bases and J by 1 base, with 7 bases between them. Germline lookup yields CDR1 LNHDA and CDR2 SQIVND (reference sequence). The CDR3 has 14 amino acids. The CDR3 region has the DNA TGTGCCAGTAGTAGGGCAGGGAACACCGGGGAGCTGTTTTTT. Its protein is CASSRAGNTGELFF.

The chain joins TRBV7-2 to TRBJ1-5; possible D gene TRBD1, 6 bases. CDR1 and CDR2 from the germline V gene are SGHTA and FQGNSA. V shed 6 bases and J shed 1 base, with 10 bases lying between them. The CDR3 totals 14 residues. The CDR3 DNA reads as TGTGCCAGCAGTCCACAGGGAAGCAATCAGCCCCAGCATTTT. Translation: CASSPQGSNQPQHF. The full variable domain, rest sourced from reference TRBV7-2 and TRBJ1-5, is GAGVSQSPSNKVTEKGKDVELRCDPISGHTALYWYRQSLGQGLEFLIYFQGNSAPDKSGLPSDRFSAERTGGSVSTLTIQRTQQEDSAVYLCASSPQGSNQPQHFGDGTRLSIL.

V gene TRBV6-4 combines with J gene TRBJ2-1, with 8 bases lining up with TRBD2. The CDR3 totals 15 residues. The V gene end was trimmed by 3 bases and the J gene end by 8 bases; junction bases not matched to a gene: 9. CDR1 and CDR2 (germline): MRHNA, SNTAGT. CDR3 amino acids: CASSERAGGGHEQFF. For the CDR3, the DNA is TGTGCCAGCAGTGAAAGGGCGGGAGGCGGGCATGAGCAGTTCTTC.

The rearrangement uses TRBV7-2 and TRBJ1-5, with unresolved D. The CDR3 loop spans 12 amino acids. The ends were cut back, 7 bases at V and 4 bases at J, with 8 bases in the middle. Germline V gene data show CDR1 as SGHTA and CDR2 as FQGNSA. Written as DNA, the CDR3 is TGTGCCAGCACCACCCTAAATCAGCCCCAGCATTTT. This codes for CASTTLNQPQHF.

J is TRBJ1-2 and V is TRBV28, with 10 nucleotides matching TRBD1. The germline V gene encodes CDR1 MDHEN and CDR2 SYDVKM. The CDR3 has 13 residues. Trimming cost V 8 bases and J 7 bases; bases outside gene matches: 7. CDR3 DNA: TGTGCCAGCGGACGACAGGGGGCCTTTGGCTACACCTTC. Protein product: CASGRQGAFGYTF.

The rearrangement links TRBV7-9 to TRBJ2-5; no definite D call. V lost 0 bases to trimming and J lost 7 bases, with 12 bases between them. Looked up from germline, CDR1 is SEHNR and CDR2 is FQNEAQ (reference sequence). CDR3 length: 14 residues. DNA of the CDR3: TGTGCCAGCAGCTTAGCCCACCAGTGGGCGACCCAGTACTTC. This gives the protein CASSLAHQWATQYF.

The chain uses TRBV4-3 and TRBJ2-2; 8 positions match TRBD1. The ends lost 4 bases at V and 5 bases at J; junction bases unmatched: 6. This CDR3 is 15 amino acids long. Per germline, CDR1 LGHNA and CDR2 YSLEER. CDR3 in DNA: TGCGCCAGCAGCCGCTGGGACAGGTCGACCGGGGAGCTGTTTTTT. It translates to CASSRWDRSTGELFF.

The rearrangement uses TRBV5-1 and TRBJ1-2, with unresolved D. Per germline, CDR1 SGHRS and CDR2 YFSETQ. V gave up 0 bases and J gave up 2 bases, with 11 bases separating them. The CDR3 runs to 15 residues. CDR3 DNA sequence: TGCGCCAGCAGCTTGGTTCGTCGGTCGAACTATGGCTACACCTTC. It translates to CASSLVRRSNYGYTF.

As DNA, the CDR3 is TGTGCCAGCAGCGTAGATCAAGACAGGGTCCACCCCACCTCCTACAATGAGCAGTTCTTC. It is translated as CASSVDQDRVHPTSYNEQFF. This rearrangement joins TRBV9 to TRBJ2-1; 7 nucleotides match TRBD1. The J segment lost 0 bases and the V segment lost 0 bases, leaving 15 bases of the junction unmatched. Germline-derived CDR1 and CDR2 are SGDLS and YYNGEE. CDR3 size: 20 residues.

The genes are TRBV5-1 and TRBJ2-4; 7 bases agree with TRBD2. Germline V gives CDR1 SGHRS, CDR2 YFSETQ. The V and J ends lost 4 bases and 8 bases, in that order; junction bases with no gene match: 3. The length of the CDR3 is 12 residues. Here the CDR3 DNA reads TGCGCCAGCAGCCCCCGGGGGGACATTCAGTACTTC. Amino acids: CASSPRGDIQYF.

This clone has just a few counts. CDR3 loop: CASSVGAEQYF. DNA of the CDR3: TGTGCCAGCAGTGTGGGGGCGGAGCAGTACTTC. The V call is TRBV6-6, the J call TRBJ2-7; possible D gene TRBD1, 6 bases. Trimming took 5 bases from V and 7 from J, leaving 9 bases between them. In germline, CDR1 is MNHNY, CDR2 SVGAGI (reference sequence). The CDR3 loop spans 11 amino acids.

This sequence joins TRBV4-3 and TRBJ2-7, with TRBD1 matching over 8 bases. With V trimmed by 0 bases and J by 2 bases, 12 bases remained unmatched. Germline loops: CDR1 LGHNA, CDR2 YSLEER. This CDR3 has 18 residues. The CDR3 here is CASSQDSVGTGLAYEQYF. In DNA, the CDR3 is TGCGCCAGCAGCCAAGATTCGGTCGGGACAGGCTTAGCCTACGAGCAGTACTTC.

This clone was recorded once. One junction end does not reproduce the germline sequence, and a read error may be involved. The V call is TRBV7-9, the J call TRBJ1-1; 8 bases map to TRBD1. CDR1 is SEHNR, CDR2 FQNEAQ, per germline (reference sequence). This CDR3 has 12 amino acids. Here the CDR3 DNA reads TGTTCCAGCAGCCGAGGGACAGGCAAAGCTTTCTTT. Protein sequence: CSSSRGTGKAFF. The full variable domain, completed using reference TRBV7-9 and TRBJ1-1, is DTGVSQNPRHKITKRGQNVTFRCDPISEHNRLYWYRQTLGQGPEFLTYFQNEAQLEKSRLLSDRFSAERPKGSFSTLEIQRTEQGDSAMYLCSSSRGTGKAFFGQGTRLTVV.

The CDR3 loop reads CASSLGGVTLPLHF. The CDR3 DNA is TGTGCCAGCAGCTTAGGAGGAGTGACTTTACCCCTCCACTTT. The chain uses TRBV7-2 and TRBJ1-6; the D is unclear. The V gene lost 1 base and the J gene lost 12 bases, with 13 bases spanning the gap. The CDR3 is 14 residues long. Germline CDR1 SGHTA, CDR2 FQGNSA. Using reference TRBV7-2 and TRBJ1-6 for the parts outside the CDR3, the full variable domain is GAGVSQSPSNKVTEKGKDVELRCDPISGHTALYWYRQSLGQGLEFLIYFQGNSAPDKSGLPSDRFSAERTGGSVSTLTIQRTQQEDSAVYLCASSLGGVTLPLHFGNGTRLTVT.

The rearrangement joins TRBV19 to TRBJ2-2, with D possibly being TRBD2 (6 bases). The CDR3 is made up of 13 amino acids. V was trimmed by 4 bases and J by 5 bases, leaving 8 bases between them. Germline lookup yields CDR1 LNHDA and CDR2 SQIVND (reference sequence). The CDR3 protein is CASSRTITGELFF. CDR3 nucleotides: TGTGCCAGTAGTAGGACTATTACCGGGGAGCTGTTTTTT.